A selection of T cell receptor beta chains follows, all from one sample in a study of cytomegalovirus exposure and HLA in healthy donors. Only in-frame clones appear in the TCRdb table, and some are missing; sequencing was by immunoSEQ multiplex PCR. The sample lists about 200,000 clones, 73% seen once, with over 1.5% in the top ten. Sequencing was carried out using PBMCs. These receptors all come from a woman aged 25 to 39 in good health and CMV-seronegative. Both conserved end residues are part of each CDR3. D genes are given only for firm matches. Expanded clones get a size class; other rows say once, few or many, or leave the size out.

15	TRBV7-6	.	TRBJ1-4	.	CASSLAARSNEKLFF	TGTGCCAGCAGCTTAGCAGCCAGGTCTAATGAAAAACTGTTTTTT
15	TRBV19	once	TRBJ1-5	.	CASRTQSYSNQPQHF	TGTGCCAGTAGGACTCAGAGCTATAGCAATCAGCCCCAGCATTTT
15	TRBV19	.	TRBJ2-3	.	CASSIVPGVTDTQYF	TGTGCCAGTAGTATAGTGCCGGGAGTGACAGATACGCAGTATTTT
14	TRBV2	.	TRBJ1-1	.	CASSGIQGSTEAFF	TGTGCCAGCAGTGGAATACAGGGAAGCACTGAAGCTTTCTTT
15	TRBV28	few	TRBJ2-7	TRBD2	CASRYPGLAAAEQYF	TGTGCCAGCAGGTATCCGGGACTAGCGGCCGCTGAGCAGTACTTC
14	TRBV7-9	.	TRBJ2-7	TRBD1	CSSSELGTEYEQYF	TGTTCCAGCAGCGAACTCGGGACAGAATACGAGCAGTACTTC
20	TRBV19	once	TRBJ2-5	TRBD2	CASSTPLGTSGGSRGETQYF	TGTGCCAGTAGTACTCCCTTGGGGACTAGCGGGGGGTCTAGGGGGGAGACCCAGTACTTC
13	TRBV7-9	few	TRBJ2-7	.	CASSLTASYEQYF	TGTGCCAGCAGCTTGACAGCCTCCTACGAGCAGTACTTC
15	TRBV18	.	TRBJ1-2	TRBD1	CASSPGTAISDGYTF	TGTGCCAGCTCACCTGGGACAGCCATTAGCGATGGCTACACCTTC
12	TRBV7-9	.	TRBJ1-1	.	CASSLIDTEAFF	TGTGCCAGCAGCTTAATCGACACTGAAGCTTTCTTT
14	TRBV25-1	.	TRBJ1-6	.	CASSEIPRGSPLHF	TGTGCCAGCAGTGAAATACCCCGAGGTTCACCCCTCCACTTT
16	TRBV19	once	TRBJ2-7	TRBD2	CASSPPGTSGTWEQYF	TGTGCCAGTAGTCCCCCCGGGACTAGCGGGACCTGGGAGCAGTACTTC
16	TRBV7-9	.	TRBJ2-7	.	CASSLEKLTSSYEQYF	TGTGCCAGCAGCTTAGAAAAGCTAACGAGCTCCTACGAGCAGTACTTC
15	TRBV15	.	TRBJ1-2	TRBD1	CATSRAKQGISGYTF	TGTGCCACCAGCAGAGCAAAACAGGGGATCAGCGGCTACACCTTC
16	TRBV10-3	.	TRBJ1-1	TRBD1	CAISESGGTGWPEAFF	TGTGCCATCAGTGAGTCGGGAGGGACAGGGTGGCCCGAAGCTTTCTTT
14	TRBV7-3	.	TRBJ2-2	.	CASSFITNTGELFF	TGTGCCAGCAGCTTTATTACGAACACCGGGGAGCTGTTTTTT
13	TRBV7-2	.	TRBJ2-7	.	CASSEGLAYEQYF	TGTGCCAGCAGCGAGGGATTGGCCTACGAGCAGTACTTC
17	TRBV5-4	.	TRBJ2-3	TRBD2	CASSDDRLAGTTDTQYF	TGTGCCAGCAGCGACGACCGACTAGCGGGAACCACAGATACGCAGTATTTT
19	TRBV4-2	.	TRBJ2-7	TRBD2	CASSQVAASGGASSYEQYF	TGTGCCAGCAGCCAAGTCGCCGCGAGCGGGGGGGCCTCTTCCTACGAGCAGTACTTC
16	TRBV11-2	.	TRBJ1-2	.	CASSGIGGIANYGYTF	TGTGCCAGCAGCGGAATCGGAGGAATAGCTAACTATGGCTACACCTTC
16	TRBV4-1	.	TRBJ1-1	.	CASSQAIQGRSQQAFF	TGCGCCAGCAGCCAAGCTATACAGGGTAGGAGCCAGCAAGCTTTCTTT
13	TRBV4-1	many	TRBJ2-1	TRBD2	CASSQGLLAGKFF	TGCGCCAGCAGCCAAGGCTTGCTAGCGGGAAAGTTCTTC
13	TRBV27	.	TRBJ1-2	.	CASRRDGNYGYTF	TGTGCCAGCAGGCGGGACGGAAACTATGGCTACACCTTC
16	TRBV2	.	TRBJ1-6	.	CASSEVRPIEDSPLHF	TGTGCCAGCAGTGAAGTTCGCCCTATCGAGGATTCACCCCTCCACTTT
12	TRBV7-9	.	TRBJ1-1	.	CSSGTWGTEAFF	TGTTCCAGCGGGACTTGGGGAACTGAAGCTTTCTTT